One and the same sample provided the 17 T cell receptor beta chains below, sequenced in a study of Graves' ophthalmopathy and Graves' hyperthyroidism. Amplification of the TCR beta CDR3 regions used RNA transcripts (as template). After a first-round RT-PCR with HTBI primers, a second-round multiplex PCR was run. Using its own MiXCR run on the multiplex PCR reads, TCRdb lists one record per CDR3 protein. The sample lists over 500,000 distinct CDR3 sequences, 22% seen once, with more than 5.5% in the top ten. Sequencing used peripheral blood. Source of these receptors: a young woman with stable Graves' hyperthyroidism. Some clones in this sample may be carry-over from other donors' samples.

The chain employs TRBV28 and TRBJ2-2; unclear D gene. The V end lost 5 bases, the J end lost 5 bases, and 9 bases lay between the germline ends. The CDR3 is made up of 13 amino acids. In germline, CDR1 is MDHEN, CDR2 SYDVKM. The CDR3 region has the DNA TGTGCCAGCAGTGCCACAGAAACCGGGGAGCTGTTTTTT. This gives the protein CASSATETGELFF. Filled out from reference TRBV28 and TRBJ2-2, the complete variable domain reads DVKVTQSSRYLVKRTGEKVFLECVQDMDHENMFWYRQDPGLGLRLIYFSYDVKMKEKGDIPEGYSVSREKKERFSLILESASTNQTSMYLCASSATETGELFFGEGSRLTVL.

Concerning this clonotype: One base away lies a much larger clone, so this may be a sequencing read error. The chain recombines TRBV7-9 with TRBJ1-1; D is uncertain. Trimming took 1 base from V and 3 from J, leaving 12 bases between them. The germline V gene encodes CDR1 SEHNR and CDR2 FQNEAQ (reference sequence). The CDR3 spans 15 residues. CDR3 DNA: TGTGCCAGCAGCTTAGTGCCGGGCTTCCACACTGAAGCTTTCTTT. It specifies CASSLVPGFHTEAFF.

This clonotype has ten or more counts. The chain links TRBV29-1 to TRBJ2-7, with a possible D match to TRBD2 (5 bases). CDR1 and CDR2 (germline): SQVTM, ANQGSEA. V gave up 1 base and J gave up 6 bases, with 13 bases separating them. The CDR3 length is 13 residues. CDR3 coding DNA: TGCAGCGTTGAAGTAAGAGGGTCGGGCGAGCAGTACTTC. Its translation: CSVEVRGSGEQYF.

This clonotype was observed many times. This sequence joins TRBV6-5 and TRBJ1-1; D remains ambiguous. CDR1 MNHEY and CDR2 SVGAGI come from the germline V gene. Trimming stripped 2 bases from V and 1 base from J, with 8 bases between. The CDR3 contains 14 residues. The CDR3 reads CASSYSQENTEAFF. CDR3 nucleotides: TGTGCCAGCAGTTACAGTCAGGAGAACACTGAAGCTTTCTTT.

The gene calls are TRBV18 and TRBJ2-5, with TRBD1 identical over 7 bases. CDR3 size: 18 residues. V was pared by 3 bases and J by 4 bases, with 17 bases of the junction left unmatched. Germline V lookup: CDR1 KGHSH, CDR2 LQKENI. The CDR3 sequence: CASSPMGQLRTVRETQYF. Here the CDR3 DNA reads TGTGCCAGCTCACCCATGGGACAGCTGCGGACGGTCAGAGAGACCCAGTACTTC.

The table lists this clonotype with a few counts. The chain carries TRBV11-2 and TRBJ1-1; D not resolved. The CDR3 runs 16 residues. The germline V gene has CDR1 SGHAT and CDR2 FQNNGV. V lost 5 bases to trimming and J lost 5 bases, with 21 bases between them. CDR3 loop: CASSAGLLGLGTEAFF. For the CDR3, the DNA is TGTGCCAGCAGCGCCGGTCTTTTGGGATTGGGGACTGAAGCTTTCTTT.

The chain uses TRBV7-6 and TRBJ2-7; TRBD2 is a possible D gene (6 bases). V was cut by 6 bases and J by 3 bases, with 12 bases left in between. The CDR3 runs to 13 residues. Germline lookup yields CDR1 SGHVS and CDR2 FNYEAQ. CDR3 loop: CASRRDLHYEQYF. As DNA, the CDR3 is TGTGCCAGCAGGAGGGACTTACACTACGAGCAGTACTTC.

This clonotype was picked up many times. V is TRBV29-1 and J is TRBJ1-2, with D possibly matching TRBD1 (6 bases). The CDR3 extends over 11 amino acids. Germline loops: CDR1 SQVTM, CDR2 ANQGSEA. Trimming took 6 bases from V and 5 from J, leaving 10 bases between them. For the CDR3, the DNA is TGCAGCGTACAGGGAATTTATGGCTACACCTTC. The encoded protein is CSVQGIYGYTF.

The gene calls are TRBV6-5 and TRBJ2-2; no firm D call. Germline CDR1 is MNHEY and CDR2 is SVGAGI. The CDR3 sequence is 15 residues long. V gave up 4 bases and J gave up 7 bases, with 16 bases separating them. In nucleotides, the CDR3 is TGTGCCAGCAGTTGGGGTTTCGGCGGAGTCGGGGAGCTGTTTTTT. As protein: CASSWGFGGVGELFF.

The chain carries TRBV6-1 and TRBJ1-5, with 8 positions matching TRBD1. Per the germline V gene, CDR1 is MNHNS and CDR2 is SASEGT. The CDR3 is 14 amino acids. Losses at the gene ends were 6 bases for V and 9 bases for J; bases not matched to a gene: 10. The chain's CDR3 is CASSRDRIIGPQHF. The CDR3 DNA reads TGTGCCAGCAGCCGGGACAGGATAATTGGGCCCCAGCATTTT.

This clonotype was observed a few times. The chain joins TRBV20-1 to TRBJ1-2, with D possibly being TRBD1 (5 bases). CDR3 length: 13 residues. The V gene's germline CDR1 is DFQATT and CDR2 SNEGSKA (reference sequence). The germline V and J ends were trimmed by 7 bases and 4 bases, with 16 bases remaining between them. The CDR3 bases are TGCAGTGTCCCGCCCCCGGGGACCTATGGCTACACCTTC. Protein: CSVPPPGTYGYTF.

This clonotype was counted at least ten times. J is TRBJ2-5 and V is TRBV27; 8 bases line up with TRBD2. V trimming: 5 bases; J trimming: 0 bases; junction bases outside the gene matches: 11. Germline CDR1 is MNHEY and CDR2 is SMNVEV (reference sequence). The CDR3 runs to 17 residues. The CDR3, as DNA: TGTGCCAGCAGTCCAAGGAGCGGGGGAGCCTACCAAGAGACCCAGTACTTC. It is translated as CASSPRSGGAYQETQYF.

This clonotype was observed at least ten times. The genes are TRBV29-1 and TRBJ1-2; tentative D call: TRBD1 (6 bases). This CDR3 is 13 amino acids long. CDR1 SQVTM and CDR2 ANQGSEA come from the germline V gene. V was clipped by 7 bases and J by 11 bases, with 23 bases between them. In nucleotides, the CDR3 is TGCAGCGCTCTCAACAGGGAAGGGGTTGGATACACCTTC. Translated: CSALNREGVGYTF.

The table lists this clonotype with many counts. This sequence joins TRBV29-1 and TRBJ2-5, with TRBD1 matching 7 bases. J was trimmed by 2 bases and V by 6 bases; bases with no gene match: 15. In germline, CDR1 is SQVTM, CDR2 ANQGSEA. CDR3 size: 16 residues. For the CDR3, the DNA is TGCAGCGTCGCCCCCCTTGACAGGGTGGAACAAGAGACCCAGTACTTC. Its protein product is CSVAPLDRVEQETQYF.

The J gene is TRBJ2-2, the V gene TRBV12-3 or TRBV12-4, with 8 bases that match TRBD1. The ends lost 1 base at V and 9 bases at J; junction bases unmatched: 7. CDR3 size: 15 residues. CDR3 residues: CASSLEAGGEWELFF. As DNA, the CDR3 is TGTGCCAGCAGTTTAGAGGCAGGGGGCGAGTGGGAGCTGTTTTTT.

About this clonotype: This may be a read error, as it is one base from a much larger clone. The chain joins TRBV11-1 to TRBJ1-1, with D possibly TRBD1 on 5 matching bases. Germline assignment: CDR1 SGHAT and CDR2 FQDESV (reference sequence). The CDR3 runs to 16 residues. The CDR3 protein is CASSLGQDSPNTESFF. The CDR3 DNA follows: TGTGCCAGCAGCTTAGGACAAGACAGCCCGAACACTGAATCTTTCTTT.

This clonotype has a count of ten or more. The rearrangement uses TRBV20-1 and TRBJ2-7; possible D gene TRBD1, 6 bases. This CDR3 comprises 13 residues. V shed 6 bases and J shed 2 bases, with 14 bases lying between them. The germline CDR1 and CDR2 sequences are DFQATT and SNEGSKA (reference sequence). CDR3 in amino acids: CSALSTGTYEQYF. DNA of the CDR3: TGCAGTGCCCTATCGACAGGTACCTACGAGCAGTACTTC.